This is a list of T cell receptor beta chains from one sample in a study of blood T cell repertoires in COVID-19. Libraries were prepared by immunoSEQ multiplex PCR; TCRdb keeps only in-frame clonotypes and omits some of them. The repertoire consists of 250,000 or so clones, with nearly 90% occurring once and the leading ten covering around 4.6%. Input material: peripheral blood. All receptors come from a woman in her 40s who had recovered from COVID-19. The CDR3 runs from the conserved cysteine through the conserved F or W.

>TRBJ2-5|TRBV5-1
CASSSLLETQYF
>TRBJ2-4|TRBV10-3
CAISESTGVSVQYF
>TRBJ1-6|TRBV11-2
CASSLGRGSMKSPLHF
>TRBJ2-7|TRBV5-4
CASSLLSGGRAYEQYF
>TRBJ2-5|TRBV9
CASSVVGGHQETQYF
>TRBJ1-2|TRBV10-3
CAIRTGETNYGYTF
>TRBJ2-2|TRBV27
CASSVAGANTGELFF
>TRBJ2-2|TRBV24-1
CATSALAGAGELFF
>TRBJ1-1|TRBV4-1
CASSHSDRGNTEAFF
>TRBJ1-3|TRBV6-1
CASSENGANTIYF
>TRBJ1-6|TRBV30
CAWTVTGAHSPLHF
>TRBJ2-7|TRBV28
CATVPGGSYEQYF